This T cell receptor (beta chain) came from a study of blood T cell repertoires in COVID-19. Turning to the study itself: Sample material is recorded as cDNA or gDNA derived from T cells, B-cell-depleted T cells, or PBMCs.

V lost 4 bases, J lost 6 bases, and 9 bases lay in between. The CDR3 is 12 residues long. The germline gives CDR1 KGHDR, CDR2 SFDVKD. All enrollees were roughly 18 to 90 years old and from 25 or so US areas. Self-reported history from a screening survey and questionnaire set each donor's cohort. In the 2 weeks before study entry, exposed participants met a COVID-19 case, which was PCR-confirmed or clinician-diagnosed. TCRdb's copy holds only in-frame clones and misses some; the assay was immunoSEQ multiplex PCR. The repertoire holds about 250,000 clones, over 80% seen once, with about 3.1% in the top ten.

This clonotype was obtained from a woman between 40 and 55 years old who had been exposed to COVID-19. This chain connects TRBV24-1 to TRBJ2-7; D is unresolved. The sample comprised PBMCs or T cells enriched from blood (not recorded which). The DNA for the CDR3 is TGTGCCACCAGTGACACTCTAGGCGAGCAGTACTTC. This sequence encodes CATSDTLGEQYF.